One sample yielded the 29 T cell receptor beta chains listed below, sequenced in a study of blood T cell repertoires in COVID-19. Here immunoSEQ multiplex PCR was the method, and the copy in TCRdb shows in-frame clones only, minus some. There are more than 150,000 clones in the sample; 65% to 90% occur only once, and 10% to 15% lies in the top ten. Sequencing input: PBMCs or T cells enriched from blood (not recorded which). Every receptor here comes from a man aged 40-49 years who had recovered from COVID-19.

The V call is TRBV18, the J call TRBJ2-5, with 8 bases that match TRBD1. Germline assignment: CDR1 KGHSH and CDR2 LQKENI. The V gene end was trimmed by 0 bases and the J gene end by 0 bases; junction bases not matched to a gene: 3. The CDR3 is 16 amino acids. The CDR3 DNA follows: TGTGCCAGCTCACCACCTACAGGGGGGTACCAAGAGACCCAGTACTTC. Encoded protein: CASSPPTGGYQETQYF.

Turning to this clone: Other DNA sequences in the sample encode the same CDR3. The chain has TRBV7-2 and TRBJ2-5; D might be TRBD1 (6 bases). V was shortened by 1 base and J by 1 base, with 7 bases between the two germline ends. CDR3 length: 14 residues. Per the germline V gene, CDR1 is SGHTA and CDR2 is FQGNSA. This CDR3 reads CASSLGGGQETQYF. CDR3 DNA sequence: TGTGCCAGCAGCTTAGGAGGGGGCCAAGAGACCCAGTACTTC.

The V and J genes are TRBV5-6 and TRBJ2-1; D might be TRBD2 (6 bases). Deletions cut 4 bases from V and 3 bases from J, with 14 bases between. This CDR3 is built from 15 residues. Germline loops: CDR1 SGHDT, CDR2 YYEEEE. The CDR3 loop reads CASSRRLVIYNEQFF. The CDR3 DNA follows: TGTGCCAGCAGCCGTCGACTAGTAATCTACAATGAGCAGTTCTTC.

The chain is built from TRBV4-3 and TRBJ1-6, with D perhaps matching TRBD1 (6 bases). The V end lost 4 bases, the J end lost 0 bases, and 13 bases lay between the germline ends. The CDR3 length is 17 residues. Germline assignment: CDR1 LGHNA and CDR2 YSLEER. The DNA for the CDR3 is TGCGCCAGCAGCCTCGACAGGCTGAGCTCCTATAATTCACCCCTCCACTTT. Translating gives CASSLDRLSSYNSPLHF.

In DNA form, the CDR3 reads TGTGCCAGCAGTGAGTACACGGCAGGGGATACTGAAGCTTTCTTT. Translating gives CASSEYTAGDTEAFF. The V and J genes are TRBV2 and TRBJ1-1; tentative D call: TRBD1 (6 bases). CDR1 and CDR2 from the germline V gene are SNHLY and FYNNEI. The CDR3 has 15 residues. Trimming cost V 3 bases and J 5 bases, with 16 bases left between them.

The chain is built from TRBV9 and TRBJ1-2; 7 nucleotides align to TRBD1. Germline V lookup: CDR1 SGDLS, CDR2 YYNGEE. The CDR3 is 16 residues long. Unmatched junction bases numbered 7, after V lost 2 bases and J lost 0 bases. CDR3 DNA: TGTGCCAGCAGCGTTGACGGGACAGCCGCTAACTATGGCTACACCTTC. As protein: CASSVDGTAANYGYTF.

This chain joins TRBV12-5 and TRBJ1-1, with 8 bases that match TRBD1. There are 15 residues in the CDR3. Germline assignment: CDR1 LGHNT and CDR2 FRNRAP. With 6 bases clipped from V and 4 bases from J, the junction kept 10 bases outside the gene matches. CDR3 coding DNA: TGTGCTAGTGGCGCACAGGGGGTTATTGGCACTGAAGCTTTCTTT. Its protein product is CASGAQGVIGTEAFF.

In this sample, this clone turned up a few times. This rearrangement joins TRBV27 to TRBJ1-2, with D perhaps matching TRBD1 (5 bases). Trimming stripped 4 bases from V and 3 bases from J, with 21 bases between. The CDR3 is 17 residues long. The V gene's germline CDR1 is MNHEY and CDR2 SMNVEV (reference sequence). This chain's CDR3 is CASSSYSTGLSHYGYTF. In DNA, the CDR3 is TGTGCCAGCAGTTCGTATTCCACGGGACTGAGCCACTATGGCTACACCTTC.

The V and J genes are TRBV3-1 (or the pseudogene TRBV3-2) and TRBJ2-6; a weak D match, TRBD1 (5 bases). The CDR3 length is 14 residues. V was cut by 8 bases and J by 2 bases, with 10 bases left in between. The germline CDR1 and CDR2 sequences are LGHDT and YNNKEL (reference sequence). The CDR3 region is CASARDTGANVLTF. The CDR3 DNA reads TGTGCCAGCGCCAGGGATACTGGGGCCAACGTCCTGACTTTC.

The chain employs TRBV10-1 and TRBJ2-1; 8 bases map to TRBD1. The V gene's germline CDR1 is WNHNN and CDR2 SYGVQD (reference sequence). The CDR3 extends over 13 amino acids. V was pared by 6 bases and J by 8 bases, with 6 bases of the junction left unmatched. The CDR3 nucleotides read TGCGCCAGCAGCGGACAGGGTCTCGATGAGCAGTTCTTC. As protein: CASSGQGLDEQFF.

The chain uses TRBV5-5 and TRBJ2-7; weak D call: TRBD1 (7 bases). The germline V gene encodes CDR1 SGHKS and CDR2 YYEKEE (reference sequence). The CDR3 totals 14 residues. The V end was cut by 3 bases, the J end by 3 bases, with 13 bases between. The CDR3 is CASSWRDSLYEQYV. The DNA of the CDR3 is TGTGCCAGCAGCTGGAGGGACAGCCTCTACGAGCAGTACGTC.

This clone occurred once. The chain couples TRBV7-2 to TRBJ2-3, with 9 bases that match TRBD1. The CDR3 extends over 16 amino acids. The trim removed 8 bases at V and 3 bases at J, leaving 12 bases unmatched. CDR1 SGHTA and CDR2 FQGNSA come from the germline V gene. The CDR3 nucleotides are TGTGCCAGCGTGTGGGTGGGGGGACAGGGAACAGATACGCAGTATTTT. Residues: CASVWVGGQGTDTQYF. Based on the CDR3 plus reference TRBV7-2 and TRBJ2-3, the full variable domain is GAGVSQSPSNKVTEKGKDVELRCDPISGHTALYWYRQSLGQGLEFLIYFQGNSAPDKSGLPSDRFSAERTGGSVSTLTIQRTQQEDSAVYLCASVWVGGQGTDTQYFGPGTRLTVL.

Note on this clone: A read error may account for a junction end that differs from germline. The V and J genes are TRBV28 and TRBJ1-3; 11 positions match TRBD1. The germline gives CDR1 MDHEN, CDR2 SYDVKM. The CDR3 is made up of 12 amino acids. CDR3: CASSLGQGAFDF. The CDR3 coding sequence is TGTGCCAGCAGCCTCGGACAGGGGGCCTTTGATTTT. Filled out from reference TRBV28 and TRBJ1-3, the complete variable domain reads DVKVTQSSRYLVKRTGEKVFLECVQDMDHENMFWYRQDPGLGLRLIYFSYDVKMKEKGDIPEGYSVSREKKERFSLILESASTNQTSMYLCASSLGQGAFDFGEGSWLTVV.

The V and J genes are TRBV7-2 and TRBJ2-7, with TRBD2 as a possible D gene (6 bases). The CDR3 sequence is 14 residues long. Per germline, CDR1 SGHTA and CDR2 FQGNSA. Between the trimmed V and J ends, which lost 4 bases and 0 bases, there was a span of 10 bases. CDR3 in amino acids: CASSSMGGSYEQYF. For the CDR3, the DNA is TGTGCCAGCAGCTCCATGGGAGGCTCCTACGAGCAGTACTTC.

This chain uses TRBV24-1 with TRBJ2-1; the match to TRBD2 covers 14 bases. J was trimmed by 1 base and V by 3 bases; bases with no gene match: 4. The germline V gene encodes CDR1 KGHDR and CDR2 SFDVKD. The CDR3 loop spans 18 amino acids. Here the CDR3 DNA reads TGTGCCACCAGTGATCCCGGGACTAGCGGGGGTTCCTACAATGAGCAGTTCTTC. Translated, it gives CATSDPGTSGGSYNEQFF.

On this clone itself: The same CDR3 also results from other DNA sequences found in this sample. This chain joins TRBV5-1 and TRBJ1-4, with no clear D. The CDR3 sequence is 14 residues long. CDR1 and CDR2 (germline): SGHRS, YFSETQ. Deletions cut 1 base from V and 0 bases from J, with 4 bases between. CDR3 sequence: CASSLLATNEKLFF. The DNA for the CDR3 is TGCGCCAGCAGCTTGTTAGCAACTAATGAAAAACTGTTTTTT.

The rearrangement links TRBV3-1 (or the pseudogene TRBV3-2) to TRBJ1-2, with D hard to call. This CDR3 has 14 amino acids. Germline CDR1 LGHDT, CDR2 YNNKEL (reference sequence). Trimming pared 3 bases from V and 8 bases from J, leaving 16 bases between. Here the CDR3 DNA reads TGTGCCAGCAGCCAGAGTTACAGCGGCAGGGGCTACACCTTC. Translated, it gives CASSQSYSGRGYTF.

V and J are TRBV28 and TRBJ1-2; 7 bases align to TRBD1. Germline V gives CDR1 MDHEN, CDR2 SYDVKM. CDR3 length equals 14 residues. The V gene end was trimmed by 5 bases and the J gene end by 8 bases; junction bases not matched to a gene: 11. This CDR3 is CASSLGGFWRGYTF. DNA for the CDR3: TGTGCCAGCAGTCTAGGGGGCTTTTGGAGGGGCTACACCTTC.

CDR3 sequence: CASSPQGREQYF. DNA for the CDR3: TGCGCCAGCAGCCCACAGGGAAGGGAGCAGTACTTC. The rearrangement links TRBV5-1 to TRBJ2-7; possible D gene TRBD1, 6 bases. CDR1 and CDR2 from the germline V gene are SGHRS and YFSETQ. There are 12 residues in the CDR3. Deletions cut 4 bases from V and 7 bases from J, with 12 bases between.

The gene calls are TRBV5-1 and TRBJ2-5, with D possibly matching TRBD1 (7 bases). The ends were cut back, 4 bases at V and 5 bases at J, with 21 bases in the middle. Per the germline V gene, CDR1 is SGHRS and CDR2 is YFSETQ. The CDR3 is 16 amino acids. The CDR3 reads CASSPGGGTVRETQYF. DNA for the CDR3: TGCGCCAGCAGCCCGGGTGGCGGGACAGTTCGGGAGACCCAGTACTTC.

This rearrangement joins TRBV2 to TRBJ2-2, with D uncertain. The CDR3 is 14 residues long. Per the germline V gene, CDR1 is SNHLY and CDR2 is FYNNEI. V dropped 10 bases and J dropped 3 bases, with 15 bases sitting between them. The CDR3 region is CATEMGEYTGELFF. CDR3 bases: TGTGCCACCGAGATGGGCGAGTACACCGGGGAGCTGTTTTTT.

J is TRBJ2-1 and V is TRBV7-6, with 12 bases lining up with TRBD2. The germline CDR1 and CDR2 sequences are SGHVS and FNYEAQ. This CDR3 is 16 amino acids long. V dropped 5 bases and J dropped 6; count of bases not matched to a gene: 8. The CDR3 loop reads CASSPVLAGGVNEQFF. In DNA form, the CDR3 reads TGTGCCAGCAGCCCGGTTCTAGCGGGAGGGGTCAATGAGCAGTTCTTC.

This clone was found a few times. This sequence joins TRBV7-7 and TRBJ2-5; D perhaps matches TRBD1 (6 bases). The germline V gene has CDR1 SSHAT and CDR2 FNYEAQ (reference sequence). V lost 5 bases, J lost 5 bases, and 21 bases lay in between. There are 16 residues in the CDR3. CDR3 nucleotides: TGTGCCAGCAGCCTCCTTTTGGGGGCCAGAATGGAGACCCAGTACTTC. It specifies CASSLLLGARMETQYF.

This chain links TRBV9 with TRBJ1-6; D remains unclear. The ends were cut back, 5 bases at V and 0 bases at J, with 12 bases in the middle. The CDR3 extends over 16 amino acids. Germline V gives CDR1 SGDLS, CDR2 YYNGEE. CDR3 in DNA: TGTGCCAGCAGTAGTGGCGAGGGCTCCTATAATTCACCCCTCCACTTT. Residues: CASSSGEGSYNSPLHF.

This sequence joins TRBV27 and TRBJ1-2; no reliable D call. V was shortened by 1 base and J by 1 base, with 7 bases between the two germline ends. The length of the CDR3 is 14 residues. Per the germline V gene, CDR1 is MNHEY and CDR2 is SMNVEV (reference sequence). CDR3 nucleotides: TGTGCCAGCAGTTTATTATCCAGTAACTATGGCTACACCTTC. Encoded protein: CASSLLSSNYGYTF.

The J gene is TRBJ2-1, the V gene TRBV29-1; 8 bases agree with TRBD1. The CDR3 is 16 amino acids. The V segment lost 3 bases and the J segment 3 bases; nucleotides outside the gene matches: 10. Germline lookup yields CDR1 SQVTM and CDR2 ANQGSEA. The CDR3 coding sequence is TGCAGCGTTGAGGGACACACAGGGGGTGTCTACAATGAGCAGTTCTTC. Its protein product is CSVEGHTGGVYNEQFF.

This clone is categorized as medium-sized (0.01 to 0.1%). The V gene is TRBV24-1, the J gene TRBJ2-2; D possibly corresponds to TRBD1 (6 bases). The germline V and J ends were trimmed by 5 bases and 7 bases, with 13 bases remaining between them. Germline CDR1 is KGHDR and CDR2 is SFDVKD. This CDR3 has 14 residues. The CDR3 DNA reads TGTGCCACCAGTGCTCGTGAGGGGGTCGGGGAGCTGTTTTTT. Residues: CATSAREGVGELFF.

Only one count was recorded for this clone. The V call is TRBV6-2 or TRBV6-3, the J call TRBJ1-2; unclear D gene. The CDR3 loop spans 13 amino acids. Per germline, CDR1 MNHEY and CDR2 SVGEGT. V was trimmed by 6 bases and J by 4 bases, leaving 12 bases between them. CDR3: CASSLQDRYGYTF. The CDR3 DNA follows: TGTGCCAGCAGCCTCCAGGATCGCTATGGCTACACCTTC.

This clone was seen more than once but under ten times. The chain uses TRBV7-9 and TRBJ1-1; D is unresolved. The CDR3 covers 11 residues. Germline lookup yields CDR1 SEHNR and CDR2 FQNEAQ (reference sequence). The CDR3 here is CASLRDTEAFF. CDR3 DNA: TGTGCATCTCTCCGGGACACTGAAGCTTTCTTT.